This TCR beta chain was documented in a study of shared clonotypes between healthy human individuals. Generated by immunoSEQ multiplex PCR, the TCRdb table keeps only in-frame clones and is missing some. In the table there are about a million clones, around three quarters of which are singletons. CDR1 and CDR2 from the germline V gene are SNHLY and FYNNEI. Trimming shortened V by 5 bases and J by 12 bases, and 14 bases separated the two germline ends. CDR3 length equals 12 residues. This sequence was found in a young man in good health. Sequenced input: memory CD4+ T cells sorted from blood. The subset denotes: CD45RA-negative fraction. The rearrangement uses TRBV2 and TRBJ2-4; D is possibly TRBD1 (6 bases). CDR3 bases: TGTGCCAGCAGTCGTATGGGGGCGACTCAGTACTTC. It is translated as CASSRMGATQYF.